The clone carrying this T cell receptor (beta chain) was seen more than once but under ten times. V was trimmed by 0 bases and J by 2 bases, leaving 6 bases between them. The CDR3 spans 13 residues. The germline CDR1 and CDR2 sequences are SGHNT and YYREEE (reference sequence). This sample was taken from a study of blood T cell repertoires in COVID-19. Per the original methods: Reference gene primer amplification in the assay estimated nucleated cell counts. Using immunoSEQ multiplex PCR, the repertoire was profiled, and TCRdb retains in-frame clones only, with some absent. D and trimming were read from the DNA, whereas the V and J calls and clone size are those reported in that table. The sample consists of about 250,000 clones, around 83% of them appearing once.

The material sequenced was peripheral blood. The source of this sequence is a middle-aged woman who had recovered from COVID-19. This chain uses TRBV5-4 with TRBJ2-7; D is unclear. The CDR3 loop is CASSLAPAYEQYF. The DNA for the CDR3 is TGTGCCAGCAGCTTGGCCCCGGCCTACGAGCAGTACTTC.